What follows describes a single T cell receptor (beta chain). The source of the sample is a study of blood T cell repertoires in COVID-19. With 3 bases removed from V and 9 bases from J, the gap between germline ends came to 15 bases. CDR1 and CDR2 from the germline V gene are LNHDA and SQIVND (reference sequence). The CDR3 is 15 amino acids. Authors' processing steps: Amplification from reference gene primers served as the basis for estimated nucleated cell counts. The protocol was immunoSEQ multiplex PCR, while the TCRdb copy is restricted to in-frame clones and leaves out a portion. That table gives V, J and clone size, and the DNA gave D and trimming. The sample lists about 240,000 clones, approximately 86% occurring once.

The V and J genes are TRBV19 and TRBJ1-6; no definite D call. Sequences were obtained from peripheral blood. This clonotype originated in an older woman with active or convalescent COVID-19. This CDR3 is CASSILGGRSSPLHF. In DNA form, the CDR3 reads TGTGCCAGTAGTATTCTGGGAGGACGGAGTTCACCCCTCCACTTT.